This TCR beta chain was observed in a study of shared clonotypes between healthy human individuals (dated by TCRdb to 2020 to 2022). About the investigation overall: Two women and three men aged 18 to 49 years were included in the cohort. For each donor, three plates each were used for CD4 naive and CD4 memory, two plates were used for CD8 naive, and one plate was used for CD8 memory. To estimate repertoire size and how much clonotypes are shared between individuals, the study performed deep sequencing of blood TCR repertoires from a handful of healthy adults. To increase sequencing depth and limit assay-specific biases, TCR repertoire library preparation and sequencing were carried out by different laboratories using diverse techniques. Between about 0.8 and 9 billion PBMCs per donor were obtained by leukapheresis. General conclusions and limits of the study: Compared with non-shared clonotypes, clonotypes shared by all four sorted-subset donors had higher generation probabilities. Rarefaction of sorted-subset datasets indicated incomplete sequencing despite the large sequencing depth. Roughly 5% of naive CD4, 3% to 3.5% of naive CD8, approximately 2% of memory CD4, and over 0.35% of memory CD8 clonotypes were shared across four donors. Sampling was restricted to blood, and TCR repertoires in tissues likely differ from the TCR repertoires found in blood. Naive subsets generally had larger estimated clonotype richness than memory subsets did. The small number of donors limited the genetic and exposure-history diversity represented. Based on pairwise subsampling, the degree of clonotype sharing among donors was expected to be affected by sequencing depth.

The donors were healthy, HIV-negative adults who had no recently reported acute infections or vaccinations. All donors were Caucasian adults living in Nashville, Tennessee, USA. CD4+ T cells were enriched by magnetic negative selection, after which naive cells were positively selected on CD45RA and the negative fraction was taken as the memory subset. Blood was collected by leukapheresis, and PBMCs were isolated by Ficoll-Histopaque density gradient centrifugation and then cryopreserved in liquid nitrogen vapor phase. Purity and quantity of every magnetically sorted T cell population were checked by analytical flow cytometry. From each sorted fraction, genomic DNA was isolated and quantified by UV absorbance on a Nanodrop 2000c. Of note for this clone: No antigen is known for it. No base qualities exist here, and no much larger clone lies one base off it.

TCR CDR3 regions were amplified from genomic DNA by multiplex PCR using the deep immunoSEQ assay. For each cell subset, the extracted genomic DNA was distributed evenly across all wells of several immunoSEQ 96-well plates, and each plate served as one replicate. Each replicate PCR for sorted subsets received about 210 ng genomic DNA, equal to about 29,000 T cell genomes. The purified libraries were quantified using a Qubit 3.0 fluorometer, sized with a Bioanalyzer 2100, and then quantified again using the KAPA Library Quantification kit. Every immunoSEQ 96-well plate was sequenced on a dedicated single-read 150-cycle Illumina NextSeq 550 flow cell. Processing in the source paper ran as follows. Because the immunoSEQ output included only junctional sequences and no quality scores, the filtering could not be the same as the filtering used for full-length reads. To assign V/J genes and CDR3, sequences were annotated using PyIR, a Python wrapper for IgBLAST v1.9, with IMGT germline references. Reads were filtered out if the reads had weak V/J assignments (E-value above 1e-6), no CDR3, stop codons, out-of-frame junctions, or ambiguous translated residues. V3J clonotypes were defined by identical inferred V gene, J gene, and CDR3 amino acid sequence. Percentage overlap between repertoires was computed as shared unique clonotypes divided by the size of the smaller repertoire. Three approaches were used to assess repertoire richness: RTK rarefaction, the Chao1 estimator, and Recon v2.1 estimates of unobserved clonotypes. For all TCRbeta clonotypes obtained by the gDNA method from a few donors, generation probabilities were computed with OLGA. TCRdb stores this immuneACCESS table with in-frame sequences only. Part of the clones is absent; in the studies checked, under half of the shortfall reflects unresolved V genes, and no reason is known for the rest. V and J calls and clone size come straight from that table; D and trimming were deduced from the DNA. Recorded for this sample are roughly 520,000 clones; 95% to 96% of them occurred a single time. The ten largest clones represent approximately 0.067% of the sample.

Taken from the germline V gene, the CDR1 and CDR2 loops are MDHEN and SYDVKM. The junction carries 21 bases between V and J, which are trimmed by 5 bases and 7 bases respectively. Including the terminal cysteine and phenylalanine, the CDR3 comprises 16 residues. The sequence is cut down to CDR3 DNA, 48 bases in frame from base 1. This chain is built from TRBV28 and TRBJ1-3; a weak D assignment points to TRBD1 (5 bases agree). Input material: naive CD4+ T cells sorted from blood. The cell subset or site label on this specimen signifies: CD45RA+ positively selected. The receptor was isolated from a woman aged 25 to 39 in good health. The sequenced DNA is TGTGCCAGCAGTACCGGGGAGGGGCCCCCCACCAACACCATATATTTT. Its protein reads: CASSTGEGPPTNTIYF.